This T cell receptor (beta chain) was found in a study of shared clonotypes between healthy human individuals. Study outcomes and limitations: The sharing of approximately 4.6% of naive CD4 clonotypes was seen across several donors. Larger estimated richness was generally recorded for naive subsets relative to memory subsets.

This clone has a single count. Its specificity is unknown. Cells designated naive CD8 were CD45RO-negative and were positively selected for CCR7, with terminally differentiated effector memory CD45RA+ cells excluded. Only Caucasian adults living in Nashville, Tennessee served as donors. V shed 4 bases, J shed 8 bases, and the junction held 8 bases outside the gene matches. From germline, CDR1 is SGHTA and CDR2 FQGNSA. The CDR3 runs 14 residues. Per the original methods: Filtering differed for immunoSEQ, which gave only junction sequences without quality scores. The table came from immunoSEQ multiplex PCR; TCRdb's copy has only in-frame clones and leaves some out. Clonal size and the V and J genes are those of that table, whereas D and trimming came from the DNA. The sample carries some 1,900,000 clones, over 85% recorded once.

The receptor was derived from a man aged 18 to 30 in good health. Sequencing used naive CD8+ T cells sorted from blood. The chain couples TRBV7-2 to TRBJ1-2; 9 bases are a match to TRBD1. The CDR3 protein is CASSSLGTGFGYTF. The CDR3 bases are TGTGCCAGCAGCTCCCTAGGGACAGGGTTCGGCTACACCTTC.